This T cell receptor (beta chain) derives from a study of blood T cells in healthy people across ages (dated by TCRdb to the mid-2010s). Regarding the research as a whole: In model experiments, template switching captured about one uniquely barcoded TCR beta cDNA molecule for every two T cells. Using the same blood draw, the study looked at two additional independent replicas of 1 million unique cDNA reads for two donors, one aged 18 to 29 and the other aged 80 or older. To track age-related changes in TCR beta repertoire diversity, the study relied on deep sequencing normalized with unique cDNA molecular identifiers. Four age groups were formed from the donors: young (average roughly 15 years), middle-aged (approximately 41), aged (approximately 60) and long-lived (approximately 80). Donors of different ages were randomly distributed across sequencing lanes to avoid experimental bias.

The CDR3 runs 15 residues from the cysteine to the phenylalanine. Only the CDR3 region is kept as DNA, spanning 45 bases read in frame from base 1. Reading the germline V gene gives CDR1 SGHTA and CDR2 FQGNSA. Trimming takes 7 bases from V and 0 bases from J, and the germline ends sit 16 bases apart. The study at large found these results: Donor CMV infection status was unknown, potentially confounding age-related changes in expanded clonotypes. Observed TCR beta diversity per million T cells fell roughly linearly with age, and a significant reduction was already apparent by age roughly 40. The long-lived group showed more naive CD4+ T cells, fewer expanded clones and increased TCR diversity than the aged group, suggesting age selection. Total diversity estimates from one million sequenced T cells were considered lower bounds and underestimates. A strong correlation was found between observed TCR beta diversity and the percentage of naive T cells measured by flow cytometry. Bulk unsorted PBMC profiling prevented conclusive comparison of naive and antigen-experienced compartments.

Donors were 35 to 40 systemically healthy Caucasian individuals from Russia aged 6 to 90 years. Each donor gave around 9.5 milliliters of peripheral blood, collected into EDTA-treated Vacutainer tubes. Ficoll-Paque density-gradient centrifugation was used to isolate PBMCs, with at least 7 million per sample. Trizol reagent was used to extract total RNA from PBMCs, with at least 6 micrograms per sample. The percentages of naive CD45RAhigh/CD27high T cells were determined by flow cytometry on a PBMC aliquot from every donor. The library was obtained by 5' RACE. TCRdb lists the instrument as Illumina HiSeq 2500. A second PCR of about 6 to 11 cycles was run with a J-beta primer mix and a sample-barcoded 5' primer. A template-switch 5' adaptor carrying 12 random nucleotides introduced a unique molecular identifier onto each TCR beta cDNA molecule. At least 3 million CDR3-containing paired-end reads were obtained from each sample. The Mint cDNA synthesis kit, primed by a TRBC-specific oligonucleotide, was used to synthesize first-strand cDNA from all RNA. Following uracil-DNA glycosylase treatment, all cDNA underwent a first 18-cycle PCR with the universal primers M1SS and BC2_uni_R. On the study's bioinformatics: Normalization of each sample was performed by random selection of 1 million high-quality reads, each carrying a distinct molecular identifier. Instead of being binned into consensus sequences, reads with shared molecular identifiers were discarded. MiTCR, run with a Q25 quality threshold and the strictest error-elimination algorithm, handled CDR3 identification, clonotype clustering and error correction. A nonparametric unseen species model using Euler transformation provided a lower-bound estimate of total TCR beta diversity. TCRdb reran the public reads through fastp at Q25 and MiXCR, keeping productive beta chains. One record per CDR3 amino acid sequence lists the most common genes and DNA. TCRdb, not the authors, supplied the V and J calls. Here the sample has fewer than 1,000,000 distinct CDR3 sequences; around two fifths occur a single time. Jointly, the top ten make up roughly a fifth of the sample.

This clonotype was recorded a few times. Its specific antigen is unknown. The record has no base qualities; no much larger clone is one base away. The V and J segments used are TRBV7-2 and TRBJ2-7; a confident D gene designation cannot be given. The receptor was derived from a man aged 60 to 75 in good health. The sample consisted of blood. The CDR3 has the sequence CASTLGPDSSYEQYF. The sequence in DNA is TGTGCCAGCACCCTCGGGCCAGATAGCTCCTACGAGCAGTACTTC.